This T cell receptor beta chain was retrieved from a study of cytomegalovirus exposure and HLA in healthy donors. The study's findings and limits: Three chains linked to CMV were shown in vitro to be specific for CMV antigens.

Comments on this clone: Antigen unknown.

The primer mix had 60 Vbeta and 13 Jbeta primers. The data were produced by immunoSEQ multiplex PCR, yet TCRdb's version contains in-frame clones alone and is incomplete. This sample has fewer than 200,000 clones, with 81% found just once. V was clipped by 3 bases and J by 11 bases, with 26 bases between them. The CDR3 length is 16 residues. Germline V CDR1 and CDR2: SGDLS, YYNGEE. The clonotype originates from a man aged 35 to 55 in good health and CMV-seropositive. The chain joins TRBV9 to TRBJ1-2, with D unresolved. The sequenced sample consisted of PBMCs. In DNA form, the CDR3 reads TGTGCCAGCAGCGGTGGAGGTGGCAGCCACCCTATGGGGTACACCTTC. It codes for CASSGGGGSHPMGYTF.